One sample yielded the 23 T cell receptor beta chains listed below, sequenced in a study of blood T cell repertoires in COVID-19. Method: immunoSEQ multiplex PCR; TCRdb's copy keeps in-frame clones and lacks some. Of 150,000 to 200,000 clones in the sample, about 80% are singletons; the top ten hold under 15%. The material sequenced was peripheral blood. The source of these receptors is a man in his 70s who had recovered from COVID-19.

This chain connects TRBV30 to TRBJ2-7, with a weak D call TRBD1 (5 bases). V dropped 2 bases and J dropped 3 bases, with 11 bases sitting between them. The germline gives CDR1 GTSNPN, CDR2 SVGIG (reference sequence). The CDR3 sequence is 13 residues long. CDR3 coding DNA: TGTGCCTGGAGTATCAATAGGGGCTACGAGCAGTACTTC. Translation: CAWSINRGYEQYF.

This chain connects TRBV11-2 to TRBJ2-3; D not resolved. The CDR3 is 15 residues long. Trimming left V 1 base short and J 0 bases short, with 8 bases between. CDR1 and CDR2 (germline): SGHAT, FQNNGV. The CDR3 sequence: CASSLAIGSTDTQYF. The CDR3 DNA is TGTGCCAGCAGCTTAGCAATCGGTAGCACAGATACGCAGTATTTT.

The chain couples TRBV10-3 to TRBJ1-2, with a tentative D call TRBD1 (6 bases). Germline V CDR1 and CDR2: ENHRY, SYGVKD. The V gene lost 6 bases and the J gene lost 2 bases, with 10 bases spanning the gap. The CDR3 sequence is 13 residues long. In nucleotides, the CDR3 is TGTGCCATCAGAGAAGACAGGAACTATGGCTACACCTTC. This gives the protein CAIREDRNYGYTF.

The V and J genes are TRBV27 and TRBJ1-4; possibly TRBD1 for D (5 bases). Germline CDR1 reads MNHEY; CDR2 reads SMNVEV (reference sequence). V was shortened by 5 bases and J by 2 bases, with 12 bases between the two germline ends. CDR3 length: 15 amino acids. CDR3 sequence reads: CASSPREPTNEKLFF. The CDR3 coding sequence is TGTGCCAGCAGTCCCAGGGAACCCACTAATGAAAAACTGTTTTTT.

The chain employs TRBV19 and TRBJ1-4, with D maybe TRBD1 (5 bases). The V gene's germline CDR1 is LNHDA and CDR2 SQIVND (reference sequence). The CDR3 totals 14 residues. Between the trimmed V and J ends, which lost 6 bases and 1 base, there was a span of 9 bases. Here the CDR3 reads CASRSTETNEKLFF. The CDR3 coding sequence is TGTGCCAGTAGGTCGACAGAAACTAATGAAAAACTGTTTTTT.

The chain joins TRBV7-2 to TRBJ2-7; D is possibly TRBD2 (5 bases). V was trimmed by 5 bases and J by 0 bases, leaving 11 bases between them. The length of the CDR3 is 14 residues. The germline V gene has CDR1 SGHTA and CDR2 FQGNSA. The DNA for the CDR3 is TGTGCCAGCAGCCCTGGTGGGAGCTCCTACGAGCAGTACTTC. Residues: CASSPGGSSYEQYF.

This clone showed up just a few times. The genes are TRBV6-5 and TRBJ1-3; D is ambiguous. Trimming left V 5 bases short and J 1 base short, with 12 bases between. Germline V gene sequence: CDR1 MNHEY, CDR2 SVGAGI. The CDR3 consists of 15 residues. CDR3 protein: CASSLATSSGNTIYF. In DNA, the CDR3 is TGTGCCAGCAGTCTGGCCACGTCATCTGGAAACACCATATATTTT.

The CDR3 here is CASSSEGGGYEKLFF. CDR3 coding DNA: TGCGCCAGCAGCTCAGAGGGCGGGGGGTATGAAAAACTGTTTTTT. This chain joins TRBV5-1 and TRBJ1-4; tentatively, D is TRBD1 (5 bases). The CDR3 has 15 residues. The ends were cut back, 3 bases at V and 6 bases at J, with 15 bases in the middle. The germline CDR1 and CDR2 sequences are SGHRS and YFSETQ.

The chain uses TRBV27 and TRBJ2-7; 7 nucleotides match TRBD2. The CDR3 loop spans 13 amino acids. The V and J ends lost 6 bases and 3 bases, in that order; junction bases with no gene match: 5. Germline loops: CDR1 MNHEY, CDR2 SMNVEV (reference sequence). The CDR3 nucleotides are TGTGCCAGCAGCTTCGGGACTAACTACGAGCAGTACTTC. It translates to CASSFGTNYEQYF.

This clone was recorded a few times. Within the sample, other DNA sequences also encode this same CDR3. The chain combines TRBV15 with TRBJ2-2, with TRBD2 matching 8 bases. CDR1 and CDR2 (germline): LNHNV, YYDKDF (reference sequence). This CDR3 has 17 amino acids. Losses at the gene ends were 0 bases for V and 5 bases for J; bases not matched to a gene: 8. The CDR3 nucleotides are TGTGCCACCAGCAGAGATCGTCTAGCGGGCGGTACCGGGGAGCTGTTTTTT. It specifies CATSRDRLAGGTGELFF.

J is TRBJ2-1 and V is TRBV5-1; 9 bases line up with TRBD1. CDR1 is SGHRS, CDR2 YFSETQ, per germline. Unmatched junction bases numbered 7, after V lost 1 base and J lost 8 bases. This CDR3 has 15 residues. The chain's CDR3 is CASSLPTGGMDEQFF. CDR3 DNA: TGCGCCAGCAGCTTGCCCACAGGGGGCATGGATGAGCAGTTCTTC.

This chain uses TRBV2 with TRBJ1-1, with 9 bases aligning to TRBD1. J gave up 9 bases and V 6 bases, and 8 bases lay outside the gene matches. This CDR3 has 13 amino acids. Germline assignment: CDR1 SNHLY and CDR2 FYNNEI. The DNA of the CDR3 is TGTGCCAGCAGCCGACCGGGACAGGGAAAAGCTTTCTTT. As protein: CASSRPGQGKAFF.

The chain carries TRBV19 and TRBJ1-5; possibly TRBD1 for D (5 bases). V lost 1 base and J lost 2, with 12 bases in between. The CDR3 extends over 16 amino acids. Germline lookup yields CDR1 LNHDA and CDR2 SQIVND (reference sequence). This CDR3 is CASSIVGASGNQPQHF. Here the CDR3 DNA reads TGTGCCAGTAGTATAGTTGGGGCGTCGGGCAATCAGCCCCAGCATTTT.

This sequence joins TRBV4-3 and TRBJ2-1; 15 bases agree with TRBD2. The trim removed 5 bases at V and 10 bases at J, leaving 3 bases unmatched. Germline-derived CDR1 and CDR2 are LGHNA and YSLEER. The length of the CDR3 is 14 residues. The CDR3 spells CASSSGLAGGEQFF. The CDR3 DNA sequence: TGCGCCAGCAGCTCGGGACTAGCGGGAGGCGAGCAGTTCTTC.

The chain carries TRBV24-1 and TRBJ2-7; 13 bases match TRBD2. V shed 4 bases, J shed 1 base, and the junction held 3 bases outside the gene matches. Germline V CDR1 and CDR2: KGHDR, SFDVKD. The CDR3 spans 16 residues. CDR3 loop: CATSDKGLAGSYEQYF. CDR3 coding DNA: TGTGCCACCAGTGACAAGGGACTAGCGGGATCCTACGAGCAGTACTTC.

CDR3 DNA sequence: TGTGCCAGTAGTGCACCGGGACAGGGGCGTGAAAAACTGTTTTTT. Its translation: CASSAPGQGREKLFF. This sequence joins TRBV19 and TRBJ1-4; 10 positions match TRBD1. V lost 5 bases and J lost 7; bases outside the gene matches: 7. From germline, CDR1 is LNHDA and CDR2 SQIVND (reference sequence). This CDR3 has 15 residues.

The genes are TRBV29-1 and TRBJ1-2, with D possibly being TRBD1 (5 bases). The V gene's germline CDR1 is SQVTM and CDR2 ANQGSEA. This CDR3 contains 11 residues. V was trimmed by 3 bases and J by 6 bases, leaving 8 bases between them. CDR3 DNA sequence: TGCAGCGTTGACTGGGGGGATGGCTACACCTTC. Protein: CSVDWGDGYTF.

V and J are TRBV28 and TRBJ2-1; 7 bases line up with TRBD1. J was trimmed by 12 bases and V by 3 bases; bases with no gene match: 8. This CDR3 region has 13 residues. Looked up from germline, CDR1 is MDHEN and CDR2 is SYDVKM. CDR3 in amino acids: CASSFRDRVPQFF. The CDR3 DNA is TGTGCCAGCAGTTTTCGGGACAGAGTTCCGCAGTTCTTC.

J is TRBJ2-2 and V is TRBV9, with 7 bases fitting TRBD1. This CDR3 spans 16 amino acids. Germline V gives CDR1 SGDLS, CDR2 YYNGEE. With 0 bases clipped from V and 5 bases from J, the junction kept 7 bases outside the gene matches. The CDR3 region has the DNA TGTGCCAGCAGCGTAGGAGGGGGCTGGAGGACCGGGGAGCTGTTTTTT. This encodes CASSVGGGWRTGELFF.

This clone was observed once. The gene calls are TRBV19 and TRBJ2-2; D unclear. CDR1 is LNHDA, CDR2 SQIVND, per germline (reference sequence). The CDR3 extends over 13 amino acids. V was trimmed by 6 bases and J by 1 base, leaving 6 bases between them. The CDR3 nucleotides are TGTGCCAGTAGGCCGGGGAACACCGGGGAGCTGTTTTTT. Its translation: CASRPGNTGELFF.

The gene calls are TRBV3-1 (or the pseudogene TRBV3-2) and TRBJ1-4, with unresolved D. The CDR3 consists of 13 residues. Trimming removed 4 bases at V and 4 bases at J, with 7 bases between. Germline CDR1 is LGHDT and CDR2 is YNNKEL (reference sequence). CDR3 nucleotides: TGTGCCAGCAGCCCGGTCCGTAATGAAAAACTGTTTTTT. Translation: CASSPVRNEKLFF.

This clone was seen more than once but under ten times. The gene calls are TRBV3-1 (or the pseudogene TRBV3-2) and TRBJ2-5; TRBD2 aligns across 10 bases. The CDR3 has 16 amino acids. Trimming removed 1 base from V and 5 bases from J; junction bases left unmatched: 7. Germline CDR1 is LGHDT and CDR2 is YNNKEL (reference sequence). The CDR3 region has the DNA TGTGCCAGCAGCCAAGCTAGCGGGAGTACCGGGGAGACCCAGTACTTC. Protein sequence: CASSQASGSTGETQYF.

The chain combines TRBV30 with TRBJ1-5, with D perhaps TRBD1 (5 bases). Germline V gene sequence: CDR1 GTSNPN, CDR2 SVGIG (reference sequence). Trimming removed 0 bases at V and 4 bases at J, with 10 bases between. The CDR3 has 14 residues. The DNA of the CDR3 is TGTGCCTGGAGTGTCGGACAAGCGAATCAGCCCCAGCATTTT. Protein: CAWSVGQANQPQHF.